This T cell receptor (beta chain) was obtained from a study of T cells in Graves' hyperthyroidism and ophthalmopathy. Study-level information: Specimen type is peripheral blood, collected at initial diagnosis prior to any treatment.

Trimming pared 7 bases from V and 4 bases from J, leaving 10 bases between. The CDR3 is made up of 11 amino acids. Per germline, CDR1 SQVTM and CDR2 ANQGSEA. Not enrolled were patients with uncontrolled infection, other autoimmune disease, pregnancy or lactation. The diagnoses drew upon clinical symptoms, serum thyroxine and TRAb, thyroid ultrasound and orbital computed tomography. TCR beta CDR3 regions were amplified from RNA transcripts. Primed by the HTBI set, a first-round RT-PCR was run on the TCR CDR3. TCRdb re-analysed the multiplex PCR reads in MiXCR, keeping a single row per CDR3 protein. The data show hundreds of thousands of distinct CDR3 sequences, 35% to 40% seen once.

Sequencing was performed on blood. The sequence came from a young man with Graves' hyperthyroidism. The rearrangement links TRBV29-1 to TRBJ1-1, with D possibly matching TRBD1 (5 bases). CDR3 nucleotides: TGCAGCGGGGGCGGTGGCACTGAAGCTTTCTTT. This translates into CSGGGGTEAFF.